Below, 26 T cell receptor beta chains from the same sample are listed, as sequenced in a study of cytomegalovirus exposure and HLA in healthy donors. The study ran its PCR with 60 Vbeta and 13 Jbeta primers. Data came from immunoSEQ multiplex PCR; TCRdb stores just in-frame clones and leaves some out. This sample carries about 19,000 clones, around 80% of them seen once, and the ten largest clones take around 21%. Sequences were obtained from PBMCs. The source is a human donor in good health.

DNA of the CDR3: TGTGCCAGCAGTGAAGGCCAGGTCCACGAGCAGTACTTC. Translating gives CASSEGQVHEQYF. The chain links TRBV6-1 to TRBJ2-7; D uncertain. Germline lookup yields CDR1 MNHNS and CDR2 SASEGT. The CDR3 consists of 13 residues. Trimming took 1 base from V and 5 from J, leaving 9 bases between them.

The chain recombines TRBV5-4 with TRBJ2-1; the match to TRBD1 covers 7 bases. The trim removed 5 bases at V and 8 bases at J, leaving 7 bases unmatched. CDR1 SGHNT and CDR2 YYREEE come from the germline V gene (reference sequence). The CDR3 loop spans 13 amino acids. The CDR3 loop reads CASSLYRGDEQFF. In DNA form, the CDR3 reads TGTGCCAGCAGTTTATACAGGGGAGATGAGCAGTTCTTC.

The genes are TRBV5-6 and TRBJ2-2, with 14 bases that match TRBD2. CDR3 length: 17 residues. The V and J ends lost 4 bases and 6 bases, in that order; junction bases with no gene match: 8. CDR1 SGHDT and CDR2 YYEEEE come from the germline V gene. CDR3 protein: CASSPGLAGAFAGELFF. CDR3 bases: TGTGCCAGCAGCCCGGGACTAGCGGGGGCATTCGCCGGGGAGCTGTTTTTT. Variable domain in full (rest from reference TRBV5-6 and TRBJ2-2): DAGVTQSPTHLIKTRGQQVTLRCSPKSGHDTVSWYQQALGQGPQFIFQYYEEEERQRGNFPDRFSGHQFPNYSSELNVNALLLGDSALYLCASSPGLAGAFAGELFFGEGSRLTVL.

The chain links TRBV5-1 to TRBJ1-2; 7 nucleotides match TRBD1. V lost 2 bases and J lost 2; bases outside the gene matches: 3. CDR1 and CDR2 from the germline V gene are SGHRS and YFSETQ. The CDR3 covers 14 residues. The CDR3 DNA reads as TGCGCCAGCAGCTTCATACAGGGGAACTATGGCTACACCTTC. Its translation is CASSFIQGNYGYTF.

The V and J genes are TRBV6-4 and TRBJ1-5; perhaps TRBD1 as D (5 bases). CDR3 length: 13 residues. The germline gives CDR1 MRHNA, CDR2 SNTAGT. V gave up 3 bases and J gave up 4 bases, with 7 bases separating them. The CDR3, as DNA: TGTGCCAGCAGTGAGACAGCTAATCAGCCCCAGCATTTT. Translation gives CASSETANQPQHF.

The chain links TRBV5-1 to TRBJ2-1, with unresolved D. V was trimmed by 0 bases and J by 9 bases, leaving 10 bases between them. From germline, CDR1 is SGHRS and CDR2 YFSETQ. This CDR3 is 13 amino acids long. The CDR3 DNA sequence: TGCGCCAGCAGCTTGGTAACGTCGGGTGAGCAGTTCTTC. It is translated as CASSLVTSGEQFF.

The chain joins TRBV14 to TRBJ1-1, with TRBD1 matching over 9 bases. The germline gives CDR1 SGHDN, CDR2 FVKESK. This CDR3 contains 13 residues. J was trimmed by 5 bases and V by 3 bases; bases with no gene match: 1. CDR3 sequence (DNA): TGTGCCAGCAGCCAGACAGGGGGTACTGAAGCTTTCTTT. Translating gives CASSQTGGTEAFF. Using reference TRBV14 and TRBJ1-1 for the parts outside the CDR3, the full variable domain is EAGVTQFPSHSVIEKGQTVTLRCDPISGHDNLYWYRRVMGKEIKFLLHFVKESKQDESGMPNNRFLAERTGGTYSTLKVQPAELEDSGVYFCASSQTGGTEAFFGQGTRLTVV.

The rearrangement uses TRBV30 and TRBJ2-5; 10 bases map to TRBD2. The CDR3 has 16 amino acids. Germline CDR1 is GTSNPN and CDR2 is SVGIG (reference sequence). J gave up 4 bases and V 0 bases, and 8 bases lay outside the gene matches. CDR3 nucleotide sequence: TGTGCCTGGAGTGTATTACTAGCGGGACGGGGAGAGACCCAGTACTTC. Protein product: CAWSVLLAGRGETQYF.

The chain joins TRBV7-2 to TRBJ2-5; TRBD1 aligns across 8 bases. The J call may be mistaken, given a closer DNA end match to TRBJ2-7. Looked up from germline, CDR1 is SGHTA and CDR2 is FQGNSA. The CDR3 has 15 amino acids. The CDR3 nucleotides are TGTGCCAGCAGCCCTGACAGGGGACGCTCCTACGAGCAGTACTTC. Protein product: CASSPDRGRSYEQYF.

This chain joins TRBV4-2 and TRBJ2-2, with 10 positions matching TRBD1. Germline CDR1 reads LGHNA; CDR2 reads YNFKEQ. V lost 4 bases, J lost 5 bases, and 7 bases stayed unmatched. The CDR3 sequence is 16 residues long. This CDR3 reads CASSLRQGAMTGELFF. In DNA form, the CDR3 reads TGTGCCAGCAGCCTAAGACAGGGGGCGATGACCGGGGAGCTGTTTTTT.

The chain carries TRBV18 and TRBJ1-4; D ambiguous. The CDR3 consists of 13 residues. Germline V CDR1 and CDR2: KGHSH, LQKENI. Between the trimmed V and J ends, which lost 3 bases and 4 bases, there was a span of 6 bases. CDR3 residues: CASSPGFNEKLFF. The CDR3, as DNA: TGTGCCAGCTCACCGGGCTTTAATGAAAAACTGTTTTTT.

The chain recombines TRBV19 with TRBJ2-3, with TRBD1 matching 11 bases. The germline CDR1 and CDR2 sequences are LNHDA and SQIVND (reference sequence). The CDR3 runs to 15 residues. J lost 2 bases, V lost 9 bases, and 7 bases had no gene match. CDR3 in amino acids: CASAGTGGSTDTQYF. The CDR3 nucleotides are TGTGCCAGCGCCGGGACAGGGGGATCCACAGATACGCAGTATTTT.

V usage is TRBV6-5 and J usage is TRBJ1-2, with D uncertain. The germline V gene encodes CDR1 MNHEY and CDR2 SVGAGI. This CDR3 is built from 14 residues. Between the trimmed V and J ends, which lost 5 bases and 0 bases, there was a span of 10 bases. The CDR3 reads CASSTREANYGYTF. For the CDR3, the DNA is TGTGCCAGCAGTACCCGGGAAGCTAACTATGGCTACACCTTC.

The chain combines TRBV6-5 with TRBJ1-4, with 8 bases lining up with TRBD1. Germline CDR1 MNHEY, CDR2 SVGAGI. This CDR3 comprises 14 residues. V was pared by 6 bases and J by 5 bases, with 5 bases of the junction left unmatched. Written as DNA, the CDR3 is TGTGCCAGCAGCCGGACAGGGACGAATGAAAAACTGTTTTTT. This gives the protein CASSRTGTNEKLFF.

The chain joins TRBV29-1 to TRBJ1-2; 7 bases align to TRBD1. The V gene's germline CDR1 is SQVTM and CDR2 ANQGSEA. The CDR3 loop spans 13 amino acids. After removal of 6 bases from V and 8 bases from J, the junction contained 12 bases not matched to a gene. In DNA form, the CDR3 reads TGCAGCGTGGCCGGGACAGAACGGCGCGGCTACACCTTC. It translates to CSVAGTERRGYTF.

This chain uses TRBV18 with TRBJ1-2, with 10 bases that match TRBD1. The germline CDR1 and CDR2 sequences are KGHSH and LQKENI. V shed 4 bases, J shed 2 bases, and the junction held 4 bases outside the gene matches. The CDR3 spans 15 residues. CDR3 residues: CASSLPGQGNYGYTF. The CDR3 DNA reads TGTGCCAGCTCACTTCCGGGACAGGGGAACTATGGCTACACCTTC.

This clone showed up just once. The CDR3, as DNA: TGTGCCAGCAGCTCCCAACTTCCGACACCTCCCTACGAGCAGTACTTC. It yields the protein CASSSQLPTPPYEQYF. This sequence joins TRBV7-2 and TRBJ2-7, with D uncertain. Trimming left V 4 bases short and J 2 bases short, with 18 bases between. Germline V gene sequence: CDR1 SGHTA, CDR2 FQGNSA. The CDR3 has 16 amino acids.

The chain couples TRBV9 to TRBJ2-5; tentatively, D is TRBD1 (6 bases). V was trimmed by 6 bases and J by 2 bases, leaving 14 bases between them. The CDR3 is 14 amino acids. Germline CDR1 SGDLS, CDR2 YYNGEE. The CDR3 sequence is CASNLQGGQETQYF. DNA for the CDR3: TGTGCCAGCAATCTACAGGGTGGACAAGAGACCCAGTACTTC.

The chain links TRBV19 to TRBJ2-3; 8 nucleotides align to TRBD1. This CDR3 spans 14 amino acids. Germline-derived CDR1 and CDR2 are LNHDA and SQIVND (reference sequence). V lost 6 bases, J lost 0 bases, and 2 bases stayed unmatched. CDR3 coding DNA: TGTGCCAGTAGCCGGGACAGGAGCACAGATACGCAGTATTTT. Translated, it gives CASSRDRSTDTQYF.

The chain has TRBV6-4 and TRBJ1-5, with 8 bases identical to TRBD1. V gave up 0 bases and J gave up 3 bases; unmatched junction bases: 7. The CDR3 loop spans 17 amino acids. Germline loops: CDR1 MRHNA, CDR2 SNTAGT. The CDR3 sequence is CASSDSMDRAHNQPQHF. CDR3 nucleotide sequence: TGTGCCAGCAGTGACTCCATGGACAGGGCCCACAATCAGCCCCAGCATTTT.

This chain joins TRBV25-1 and TRBJ1-1, with 7 bases matching TRBD1. The germline V gene encodes CDR1 MGHDK and CDR2 SYGVNS. After removal of 6 bases from V and 1 base from J, the junction contained 8 bases not matched to a gene. The CDR3 runs 15 residues. CDR3 region: CASSRQGMGNTEAFF. In DNA, the CDR3 is TGTGCCAGCAGCCGACAGGGAATGGGGAACACTGAAGCTTTCTTT. The full variable domain, rest sourced from reference TRBV25-1 and TRBJ1-1, is EADIYQTPRYLVIGTGKKITLECSQTMGHDKMYWYQQDPGMELHLIHYSYGVNSTEKGDLSSESTVSRIRTEHFPLTLESARPSHTSQYLCASSRQGMGNTEAFFGQGTRLTVV.

The chain combines TRBV4-3 with TRBJ1-2, with TRBD1 matching 9 bases. There are 15 residues in the CDR3. J gave up 7 bases and V 3 bases, and 9 bases lay outside the gene matches. Germline CDR1 LGHNA, CDR2 YSLEER. CDR3 sequence: CASSHLRDRDRGYTF. The CDR3 DNA is TGCGCCAGCAGCCATCTCCGGGACAGGGATCGTGGCTACACCTTC.

The chain combines TRBV6-1 with TRBJ2-7; 10 nucleotides align to TRBD2. This CDR3 spans 15 amino acids. The V gene's germline CDR1 is MNHNS and CDR2 SASEGT. V lost 3 bases to trimming and J lost 4 bases; unmatched junction nucleotides: 6. CDR3 residues: CASSDEREGRYEQYF. The CDR3 region has the DNA TGTGCCAGCAGTGACGAGCGGGAGGGCCGTTACGAGCAGTACTTC.

This chain connects TRBV6-5 to TRBJ2-1, with 7 bases that match TRBD1. The CDR3 consists of 14 residues. J was trimmed by 7 bases and V by 2 bases; bases with no gene match: 5. The germline CDR1 and CDR2 sequences are MNHEY and SVGAGI. The CDR3 sequence: CASSYEGGPNEQFF. As DNA, the CDR3 is TGTGCCAGCAGTTACGAAGGGGGCCCAAATGAGCAGTTCTTC.

V and J are TRBV7-9 and TRBJ2-7; 7 nucleotides line up with TRBD2. The length of the CDR3 is 14 residues. The germline gives CDR1 SEHNR, CDR2 FQNEAQ (reference sequence). The trim removed 5 bases at V and 2 bases at J, leaving 6 bases unmatched. CDR3 nucleotides: TGTGCCAGCAGCGCCACGCGGGGGACCTACGAGCAGTACTTC. The encoded protein is CASSATRGTYEQYF.

The chain recombines TRBV7-2 with TRBJ1-1, with D maybe TRBD1 (6 bases). This CDR3 comprises 15 residues. From germline, CDR1 is SGHTA and CDR2 FQGNSA. Trimming took off 5 bases at V and 4 bases at J, with 17 bases between the two ends. The CDR3 DNA reads TGTGCCAGCAGCGCCTGGGACACCTCGGGCACTGAAGCTTTCTTT. Translating gives CASSAWDTSGTEAFF.